The table lists the clone carrying this T cell receptor beta chain with many counts. This sample stems from a study of response to subunit inactivated influenza vaccine. TCRdb independently ran MiXCR on the RT-PCR reads; one entry per CDR3 protein. Of 450,000 to 700,000 distinct CDR3 sequences listed, roughly 15% were seen once; the top ten hold 11%. The sequence was collected from a man in his fifties or sixties who received an inactivated influenza vaccine. Sample: PBMCs from blood, taken approximately 13 days after vaccination.

The CDR3 reads CASSLPLTGELFF. CDR3 sequence (DNA): TGTGCCAGCAGTCTGCCCCTCACCGGGGAGCTGTTTTTT. The chain links TRBV2 to TRBJ2-2, with unresolved D. The germline gives CDR1 SNHLY, CDR2 FYNNEI. Deletions cut 5 bases from V and 4 bases from J, with 8 bases between. The CDR3 runs 13 residues.